Presented here are 21 T cell receptor beta chains from one specimen sequenced in a study of CD8+CD57+ T cells in acquired aplastic anemia. Genomic DNA served as template for TCR beta VDJ and CDR3 profiling. TCRdb re-called the reads with MiXCR, one entry per CDR3 protein. Here the sample spans over 200,000 distinct CDR3 sequences, under 65% being singletons. The sequenced sample consisted of sorted CD4+, CD8+, or CD8+CD57+ T cells (not recorded which) from PBMCs. The receptor source for this set is a human donor in good health.

This clonotype was counted between two and nine times. V is TRBV27 and J is TRBJ1-2; TRBD1 matches 7 bases. The CDR3 consists of 14 residues. The junction had 11 bases not matched to a gene; V was cut back by 5 bases and J by 8 bases. From germline, CDR1 is MNHEY and CDR2 SMNVEV (reference sequence). The CDR3 region is CASSPGTARIGYTF. The CDR3, as DNA: TGTGCCAGCAGTCCTGGGACAGCAAGGATCGGCTACACCTTC.

This clonotype occurred a few times. V and J are TRBV12-3 or TRBV12-4 and TRBJ2-7; TRBD2 might be the D (6 bases). The V end lost 7 bases, the J end lost 5 bases, and 12 bases lay between the germline ends. The CDR3 has 12 amino acids. CDR3 sequence (DNA): TGTGCCAGCACCACTGGGAGGAACGAGCAGTACTTC. Encoded protein: CASTTGRNEQYF.

The chain links TRBV14 to TRBJ1-2; 9 bases map to TRBD1. Germline V gene lookup returns CDR1 SGHDN and CDR2 FVKESK. J gave up 5 bases and V 4 bases, and 11 bases lay outside the gene matches. The CDR3 totals 16 residues. This CDR3 reads CASSLKPTGGDYGYTF. The CDR3 region has the DNA TGTGCCAGCAGCCTCAAACCTACAGGGGGCGATTATGGCTACACCTTC.

The chain has TRBV20-1 and TRBJ2-7, with 9 positions matching TRBD1. CDR1 and CDR2 from the germline V gene are DFQATT and SNEGSKA (reference sequence). V shed 5 bases, J shed 7 bases, and the junction held 12 bases outside the gene matches. This CDR3 is 14 amino acids long. The CDR3, as DNA: TGCAGTGCTGGGGTCCGGGACAGGGAGGGGGAGCAGTACTTC. Translated: CSAGVRDREGEQYF.

The V and J genes are TRBV6-5 and TRBJ2-7, with D uncertain. Germline CDR1 and CDR2: MNHEY and SVGAGI. With 4 bases removed from V and 3 bases from J, the gap between germline ends came to 13 bases. The CDR3 totals 14 residues. This CDR3 is CASSWGTPSYEQYF. Here the CDR3 DNA reads TGTGCCAGCAGTTGGGGTACCCCAAGCTACGAGCAGTACTTC.

V and J are TRBV24-1 and TRBJ1-5; D gene uncertain. This CDR3 is built from 13 residues. Trimming cost V 4 bases and J 4 bases, with 7 bases left between them. Germline CDR1 and CDR2: KGHDR and SFDVKD. The DNA of the CDR3 is TGTGCCACCAGTGAGGGAAAGAATCAGCCCCAGCATTTT. Its translation: CATSEGKNQPQHF.

This clonotype was picked up one time. The chain has TRBV19 and TRBJ1-2; 8 bases are shared with TRBD1. The CDR3 consists of 14 residues. The junction had 9 bases not matched to a gene; V was cut back by 7 bases and J by 5 bases. Germline loops: CDR1 LNHDA, CDR2 SQIVND (reference sequence). The CDR3 region has the DNA TGTGCCAGTAAACTCCGGGACAGGTTATATGGCTACACCTTC. Protein sequence: CASKLRDRLYGYTF.

This clonotype came up a few times. The chain combines TRBV10-3 with TRBJ1-5; no reliable D call. In germline, CDR1 is ENHRY, CDR2 SYGVKD. V was shortened by 4 bases and J by 2 bases, with 9 bases between the two germline ends. The CDR3 spans 14 residues. CDR3 sequence (DNA): TGTGCCATCAGTGCATGGGGAGGCAATCAGCCCCAGCATTTT. This translates into CAISAWGGNQPQHF.

The rearrangement uses TRBV25-1 and TRBJ1-3, with D uncertain. V was cut by 6 bases and J by 0 bases, with 6 bases left in between. The CDR3 loop spans 13 amino acids. The germline gives CDR1 MGHDK, CDR2 SYGVNS. The CDR3: CASRISSGNTIYF. CDR3 sequence (DNA): TGTGCCAGCAGAATAAGCTCTGGAAACACCATATATTTT.

V and J are TRBV15 and TRBJ2-1; TRBD2 agrees at 12 bases. The trim removed 1 base at V and 5 bases at J, leaving 6 bases unmatched. The length of the CDR3 is 17 residues. Per germline, CDR1 LNHNV and CDR2 YYDKDF (reference sequence). The CDR3 region is CATSRGWTSGTDNEQFF. In DNA form, the CDR3 reads TGTGCCACCAGCAGAGGGTGGACTAGCGGGACCGACAATGAGCAGTTCTTC.

The chain employs TRBV6-6 and TRBJ2-2; D is possibly TRBD2 (6 bases). This CDR3 comprises 16 residues. The V and J ends lost 5 bases and 8 bases respectively, with 21 bases between them. Germline CDR1 is MNHNY and CDR2 is SVGAGI (reference sequence). This chain's CDR3 is CASSGRVGDSSGELFF. DNA for the CDR3: TGTGCCAGCAGTGGACGGGTAGGGGACTCCTCAGGGGAGCTGTTTTTT.

Only a few counts were recorded for this clonotype. V is TRBV12-3 or TRBV12-4 and J is TRBJ2-7; 10 bases map to TRBD2. V was pared by 6 bases and J by 6 bases, with 11 bases of the junction left unmatched. The CDR3 loop spans 15 amino acids. CDR3 sequence: CASRGAGGPLSEQYF. As DNA, the CDR3 is TGTGCCAGCAGGGGAGCGGGAGGGCCCTTGAGCGAGCAGTACTTC.

The chain recombines TRBV5-1 with TRBJ2-1, with unresolved D. The CDR3 extends over 11 amino acids. V was pared by 5 bases and J by 8 bases, with 8 bases between. Germline V CDR1 and CDR2: SGHRS, YFSETQ. CDR3 protein: CASRAAHEQFF. CDR3 coding DNA: TGCGCCAGCAGGGCGGCCCATGAGCAGTTCTTC.

The chain joins TRBV20-1 to TRBJ1-1; the match to TRBD1 covers 8 bases. The CDR3 spans 10 residues. Germline CDR1 is DFQATT and CDR2 is SNEGSKA (reference sequence). Trimming at V came to 5 bases and at J to 12 bases, leaving 5 bases not matched to a gene. The CDR3 sequence: CSARDRKTFF. The DNA for the CDR3 is TGCAGTGCTCGGGACAGGAAGACTTTCTTT.

The chain has TRBV20-1 and TRBJ1-4, with TRBD1 as a possible D gene (5 bases). This CDR3 spans 14 amino acids. Trimming stripped 0 bases from V and 10 bases from J, with 15 bases between. Germline CDR1 reads DFQATT; CDR2 reads SNEGSKA (reference sequence). CDR3 loop: CSAREGASGVKLFF. The CDR3 bases are TGCAGTGCTAGAGAAGGGGCAAGCGGGGTAAAACTGTTTTTT.

This clonotype showed up just a few times. The chain combines TRBV9 with TRBJ1-2; D not certain. The CDR3 is 13 amino acids. Per the germline V gene, CDR1 is SGDLS and CDR2 is YYNGEE. The V end lost 2 bases, the J end lost 3 bases, and 8 bases lay between the germline ends. Here the CDR3 reads CASSVRIDYGYTF. In DNA, the CDR3 is TGTGCCAGCAGCGTTCGGATCGACTATGGCTACACCTTC.

The chain links TRBV7-2 to TRBJ2-5; 9 bases align to TRBD1. The CDR3 consists of 14 residues. J was trimmed by 7 bases and V by 6 bases; bases with no gene match: 9. CDR1 is SGHTA, CDR2 FQGNSA, per germline. The CDR3 sequence: CASSPPGQGGTQYF. The CDR3, as DNA: TGTGCCAGCAGTCCCCCGGGACAGGGAGGGACCCAGTACTTC.

This clonotype came up a few times. This CDR3 is CASSIGGPTDTQYF. The CDR3 bases are TGTGCCAGTAGTATCGGAGGGCCCACAGATACGCAGTATTTT. This chain connects TRBV19 to TRBJ2-3; D might be TRBD2 (6 bases). The CDR3 is made up of 14 amino acids. Germline CDR1 LNHDA, CDR2 SQIVND (reference sequence). The V and J ends lost 3 bases and 2 bases respectively, with 9 bases between them. The variable domain in full, with the rest retrieved from reference TRBV19 and TRBJ2-3, is DGGITQSPKYLFRKEGQNVTLSCEQNLNHDAMYWYRQDPGQGLRLIYYSQIVNDFQKGDIAEGYSVSREKKESFPLTVTSAQKNPTAFYLCASSIGGPTDTQYFGPGTRLTVL.

The rearrangement links TRBV15 to TRBJ1-2; D might be TRBD1 (6 bases). Trimming removed 2 bases from V and 8 bases from J, with 15 bases in between. This CDR3 has 14 amino acids. From germline, CDR1 is LNHNV and CDR2 YYDKDF (reference sequence). The CDR3, as DNA: TGTGCCACCAGCAGATGGGACATGGTCGGAGGCTACACCTTC. It codes for CATSRWDMVGGYTF.

The genes are TRBV20-1 and TRBJ1-2; D call uncertain. Germline CDR1 and CDR2: DFQATT and SNEGSKA (reference sequence). The length of the CDR3 is 11 residues. Trimming stripped 5 bases from V and 5 bases from J, with 9 bases between. This CDR3 reads CSARSGYGYTF. DNA of the CDR3: TGCAGTGCTCGTAGCGGGTATGGCTACACCTTC.

This chain's CDR3 is CSVLTGFYEQYF. CDR3 sequence (DNA): TGCAGCGTCCTTACAGGCTTCTACGAGCAGTACTTC. The chain combines TRBV29-1 with TRBJ2-7, with a weak D call TRBD1 (5 bases). CDR1 is SQVTM, CDR2 ANQGSEA, per germline. Trimming pared 6 bases from V and 3 bases from J, leaving 12 bases between. This CDR3 has 12 amino acids.